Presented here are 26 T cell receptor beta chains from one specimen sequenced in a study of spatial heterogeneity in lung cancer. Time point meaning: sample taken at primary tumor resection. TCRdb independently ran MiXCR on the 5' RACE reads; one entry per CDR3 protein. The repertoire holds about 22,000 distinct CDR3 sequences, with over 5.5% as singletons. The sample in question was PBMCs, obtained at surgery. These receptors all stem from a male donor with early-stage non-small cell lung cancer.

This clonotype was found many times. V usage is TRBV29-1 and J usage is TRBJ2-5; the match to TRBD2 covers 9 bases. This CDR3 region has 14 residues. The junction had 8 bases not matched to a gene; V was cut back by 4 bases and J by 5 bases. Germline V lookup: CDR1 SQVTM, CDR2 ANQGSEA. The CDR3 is CSVGEAGGPETQYF. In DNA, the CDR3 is TGCAGCGTTGGAGAGGCGGGAGGGCCTGAGACCCAGTACTTC. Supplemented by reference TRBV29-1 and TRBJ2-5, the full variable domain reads SAVISQKPSRDICQRGTSLTIQCQVDSQVTMMFWYRQQPGQSLTLIATANQGSEATYESGFVIDKFPISRPNLTFSTLTVSNMSPEDSSIYLCSVGEAGGPETQYFGPGTRLLVL.

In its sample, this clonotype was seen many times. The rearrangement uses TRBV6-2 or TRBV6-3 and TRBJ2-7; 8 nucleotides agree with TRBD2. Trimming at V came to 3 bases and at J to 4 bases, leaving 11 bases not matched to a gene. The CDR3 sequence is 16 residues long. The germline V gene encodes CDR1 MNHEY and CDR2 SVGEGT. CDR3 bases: TGTGCCAGCAGTTATGGAAGGAGCGGGAGTTCGTACGAGCAGTACTTC. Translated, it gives CASSYGRSGSSYEQYF.

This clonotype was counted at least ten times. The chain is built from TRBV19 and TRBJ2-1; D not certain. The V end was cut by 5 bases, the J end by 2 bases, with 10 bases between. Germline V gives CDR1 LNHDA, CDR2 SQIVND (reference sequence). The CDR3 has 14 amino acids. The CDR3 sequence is CASSLREPYNEQFF. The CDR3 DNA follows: TGTGCCAGTAGTTTAAGGGAACCCTACAATGAGCAGTTCTTC. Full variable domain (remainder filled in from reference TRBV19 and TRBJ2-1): DGGITQSPKYLFRKEGQNVTLSCEQNLNHDAMYWYRQDPGQGLRLIYYSQIVNDFQKGDIAEGYSVSREKKESFPLTVTSAQKNPTAFYLCASSLREPYNEQFFGPGTRLTVL.

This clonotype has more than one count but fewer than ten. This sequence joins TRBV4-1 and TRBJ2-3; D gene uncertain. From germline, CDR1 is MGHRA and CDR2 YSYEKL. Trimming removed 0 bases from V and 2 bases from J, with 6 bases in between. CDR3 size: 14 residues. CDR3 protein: CASSQDPDTDTQYF. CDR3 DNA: TGCGCCAGCAGCCAAGACCCCGACACAGATACGCAGTATTTT.

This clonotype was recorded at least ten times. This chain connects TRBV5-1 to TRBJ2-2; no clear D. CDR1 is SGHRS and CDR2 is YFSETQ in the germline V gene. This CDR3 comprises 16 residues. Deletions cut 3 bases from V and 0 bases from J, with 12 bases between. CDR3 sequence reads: CASSSSVQANTGELFF. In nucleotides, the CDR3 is TGCGCCAGCAGCTCGTCGGTGCAGGCGAACACCGGGGAGCTGTTTTTT.

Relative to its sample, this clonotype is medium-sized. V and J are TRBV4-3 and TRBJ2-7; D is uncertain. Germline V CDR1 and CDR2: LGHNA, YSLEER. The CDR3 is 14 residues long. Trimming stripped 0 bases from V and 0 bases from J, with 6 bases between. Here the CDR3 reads CASSQDSLSYEQYF. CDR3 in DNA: TGCGCCAGCAGCCAAGACAGCCTCTCCTACGAGCAGTACTTC.

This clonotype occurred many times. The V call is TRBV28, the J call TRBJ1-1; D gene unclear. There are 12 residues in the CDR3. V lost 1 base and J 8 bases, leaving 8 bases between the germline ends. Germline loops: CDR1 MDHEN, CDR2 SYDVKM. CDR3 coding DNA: TGTGCCAGCAGTTTATTTCCAGAGGAAGCTTTCTTT. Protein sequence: CASSLFPEEAFF.

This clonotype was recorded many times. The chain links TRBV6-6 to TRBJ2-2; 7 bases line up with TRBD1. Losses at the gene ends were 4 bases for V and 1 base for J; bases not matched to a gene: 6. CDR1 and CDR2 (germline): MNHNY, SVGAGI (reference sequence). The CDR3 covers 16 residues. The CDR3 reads CASSSPRGQNTGELFF. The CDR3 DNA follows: TGTGCCAGCAGTTCCCCAAGGGGGCAGAACACCGGGGAGCTGTTTTTT.

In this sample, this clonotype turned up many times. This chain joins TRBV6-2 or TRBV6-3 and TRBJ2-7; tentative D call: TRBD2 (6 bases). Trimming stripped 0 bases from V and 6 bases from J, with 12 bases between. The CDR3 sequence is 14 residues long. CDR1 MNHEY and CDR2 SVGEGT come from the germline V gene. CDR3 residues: CASSYSGKGGEQYF. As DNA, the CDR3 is TGTGCCAGCAGTTACTCGGGTAAGGGAGGCGAGCAGTACTTC.

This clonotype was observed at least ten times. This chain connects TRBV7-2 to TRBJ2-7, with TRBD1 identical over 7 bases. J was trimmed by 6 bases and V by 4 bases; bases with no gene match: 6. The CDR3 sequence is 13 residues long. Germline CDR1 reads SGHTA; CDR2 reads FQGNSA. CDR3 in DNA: TGTGCCAGCAGCTCCCCCAGGGGGAGCGAGCAGTACTTC. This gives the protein CASSSPRGSEQYF. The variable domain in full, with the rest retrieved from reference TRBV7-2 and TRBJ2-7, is GAGVSQSPSNKVTEKGKDVELRCDPISGHTALYWYRQSLGQGLEFLIYFQGNSAPDKSGLPSDRFSAERTGGSVSTLTIQRTQQEDSAVYLCASSSPRGSEQYFGPGTRLTVT.

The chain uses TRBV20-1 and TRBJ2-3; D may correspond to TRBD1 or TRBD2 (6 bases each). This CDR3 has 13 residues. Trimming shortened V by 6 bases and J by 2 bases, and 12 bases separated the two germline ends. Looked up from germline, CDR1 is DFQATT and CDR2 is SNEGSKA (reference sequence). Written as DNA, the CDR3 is TGCAGTGCGGGGGCTAGCGACACAGATACGCAGTATTTT. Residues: CSAGASDTDTQYF.

The CDR3 protein is CASSPRGTDTQYF. The CDR3 coding sequence is TGTGCCAGCAGCCCCCGGGGGACAGATACGCAGTATTTT. This chain connects TRBV12-3 or TRBV12-4 to TRBJ2-3, with D maybe TRBD2 (6 bases). The CDR3 extends over 13 amino acids. V was trimmed by 6 bases and J by 3 bases, leaving 10 bases between them.

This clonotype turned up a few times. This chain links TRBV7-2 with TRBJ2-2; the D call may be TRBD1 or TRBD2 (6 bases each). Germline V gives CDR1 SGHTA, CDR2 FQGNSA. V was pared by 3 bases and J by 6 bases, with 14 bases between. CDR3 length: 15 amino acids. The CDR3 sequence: CASSFYLGGSGELFF. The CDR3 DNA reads TGTGCCAGCAGCTTTTATCTGGGGGGCTCCGGGGAGCTGTTTTTT.

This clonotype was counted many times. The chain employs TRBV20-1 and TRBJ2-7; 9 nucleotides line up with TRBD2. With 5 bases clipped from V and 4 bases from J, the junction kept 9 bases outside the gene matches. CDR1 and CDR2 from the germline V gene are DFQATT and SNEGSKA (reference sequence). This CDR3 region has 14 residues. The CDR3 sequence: CSASSGTAAYEQYF. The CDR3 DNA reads TGCAGTGCTTCTAGCGGGACGGCGGCTTACGAGCAGTACTTC.

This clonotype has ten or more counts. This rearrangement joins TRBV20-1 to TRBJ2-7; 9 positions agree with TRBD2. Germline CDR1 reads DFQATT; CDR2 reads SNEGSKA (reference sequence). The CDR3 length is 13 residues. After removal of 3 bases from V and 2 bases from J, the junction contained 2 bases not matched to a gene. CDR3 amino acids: CSARTSGTYEQYF. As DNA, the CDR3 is TGCAGTGCTAGGACTAGCGGTACCTACGAGCAGTACTTC.

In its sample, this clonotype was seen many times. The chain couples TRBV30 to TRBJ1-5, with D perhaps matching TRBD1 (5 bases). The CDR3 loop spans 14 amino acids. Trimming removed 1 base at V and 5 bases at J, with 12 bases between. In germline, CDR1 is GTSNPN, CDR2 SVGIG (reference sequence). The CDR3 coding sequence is TGTGCCTGGAGTGCCGCAGGGTACTATCAGCCCCAGCATTTT. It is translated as CAWSAAGYYQPQHF.

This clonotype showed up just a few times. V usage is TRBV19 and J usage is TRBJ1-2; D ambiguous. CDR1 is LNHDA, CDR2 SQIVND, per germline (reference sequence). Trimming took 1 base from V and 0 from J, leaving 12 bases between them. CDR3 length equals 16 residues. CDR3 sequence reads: CASSIAGYGANYGYTF. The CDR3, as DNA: TGTGCCAGTAGTATAGCGGGCTACGGAGCTAACTATGGCTACACCTTC.

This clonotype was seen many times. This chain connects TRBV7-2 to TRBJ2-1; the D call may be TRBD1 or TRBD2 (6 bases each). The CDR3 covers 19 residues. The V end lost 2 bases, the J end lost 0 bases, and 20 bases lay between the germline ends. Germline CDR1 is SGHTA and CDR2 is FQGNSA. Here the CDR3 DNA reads TGTGCCAGCAGCTTACAAGGGTTTAGGGGGGAGAGCTCCTACAATGAGCAGTTCTTC. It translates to CASSLQGFRGESSYNEQFF.

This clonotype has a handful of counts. CDR3 bases: TGTGCCAGCAGCGTAGCCCCCAGGAGCGGGGGCTTCGACGAGCAGTACTTC. This sequence encodes CASSVAPRSGGFDEQYF. The chain uses TRBV9 and TRBJ2-7, with 8 bases lining up with TRBD2. Germline V CDR1 and CDR2: SGDLS, YYNGEE. J gave up 5 bases and V 0 bases, and 13 bases lay outside the gene matches. The CDR3 consists of 17 residues.

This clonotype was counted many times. The CDR3 reads CASSFAGYGANVLTF. DNA for the CDR3: TGTGCCAGCAGCTTTGCGGGGTACGGGGCCAACGTCCTGACTTTC. The chain links TRBV12-1 to TRBJ2-6. TRBV12-1 represents a pseudogene. The CDR3 spans 15 residues.

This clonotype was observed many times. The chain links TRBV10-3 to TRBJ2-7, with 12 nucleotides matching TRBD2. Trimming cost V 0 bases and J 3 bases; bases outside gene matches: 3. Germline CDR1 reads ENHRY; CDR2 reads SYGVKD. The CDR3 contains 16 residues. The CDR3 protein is CAISESRTSGVYEQYF. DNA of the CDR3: TGTGCCATCAGTGAGTCCCGGACTAGCGGGGTCTACGAGCAGTACTTC.

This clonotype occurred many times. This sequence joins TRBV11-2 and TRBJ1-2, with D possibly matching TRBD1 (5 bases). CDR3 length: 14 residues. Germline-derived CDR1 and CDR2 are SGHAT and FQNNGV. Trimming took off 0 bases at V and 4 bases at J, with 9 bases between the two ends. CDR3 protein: CASSLDEGIYGYTF. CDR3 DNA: TGTGCCAGCAGCTTAGATGAGGGGATCTATGGCTACACCTTC.

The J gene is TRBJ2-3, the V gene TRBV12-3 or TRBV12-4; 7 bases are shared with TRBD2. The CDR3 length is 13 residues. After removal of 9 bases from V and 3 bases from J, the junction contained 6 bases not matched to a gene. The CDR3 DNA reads TGTGCCAGTACAGCGGGATGGACAGATACGCAGTATTTT. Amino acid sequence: CASTAGWTDTQYF.

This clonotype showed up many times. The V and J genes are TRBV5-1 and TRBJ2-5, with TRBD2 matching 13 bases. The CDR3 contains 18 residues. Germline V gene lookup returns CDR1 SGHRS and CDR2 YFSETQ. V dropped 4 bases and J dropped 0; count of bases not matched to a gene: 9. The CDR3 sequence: CASSDGLAGDQYQETQYF. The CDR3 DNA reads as TGCGCCAGCAGCGACGGACTAGCGGGGGACCAGTACCAAGAGACCCAGTACTTC.

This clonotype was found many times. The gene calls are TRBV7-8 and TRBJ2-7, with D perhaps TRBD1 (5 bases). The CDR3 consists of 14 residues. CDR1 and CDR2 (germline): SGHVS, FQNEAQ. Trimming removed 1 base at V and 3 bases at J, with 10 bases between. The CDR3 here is CASSLGQGLYEQYF. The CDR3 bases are TGTGCCAGCAGCTTAGGGCAGGGTCTCTACGAGCAGTACTTC.

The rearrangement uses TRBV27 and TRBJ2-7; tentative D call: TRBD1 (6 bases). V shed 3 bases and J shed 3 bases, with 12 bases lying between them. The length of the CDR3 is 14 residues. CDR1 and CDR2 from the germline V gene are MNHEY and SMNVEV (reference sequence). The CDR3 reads CASSLSGGSYEQYF. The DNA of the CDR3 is TGTGCCAGCAGTTTGTCTGGGGGCAGCTACGAGCAGTACTTC.